A selection of T cell receptor beta chains follows, all from one sample in a study of beta chain features in type 1 diabetes. Method: immunoSEQ multiplex PCR; TCRdb's copy keeps in-frame clones and lacks some. The sample consists of around 650,000 clones, roughly an eighth of them appearing once. The sequencing sample was made of naive CD4+ T cells from blood. The receptor source for this set is a man aged 30 to 45 with type 1 diabetes. Both conserved end residues are part of each CDR3. A D gene is named only where the DNA matches it firmly. The listing skips clone size in some rows; elsewhere it reads once, few, many or a size class.

d_call j_call v_call clone_size cdr3_nt cdr3_aa
- TRBJ1-2 TRBV7-9 few TGTGCCAGCAGCTTAGACACCGGAGGCTACACCTTC CASSLDTGGYTF
TRBD1 TRBJ2-5 TRBV30 - TGTGCCTGGAGTAGAGTCGGGACAGGGATTCAAGAGACCCAGTACTTC CAWSRVGTGIQETQYF
- TRBJ2-6 TRBV5-1 - TGCGCCAGCAGCCGCGATCCTTCAGGGTCCTCTGGGGCCAACGTCCTGACTTTC CASSRDPSGSSGANVLTF
- TRBJ2-3 TRBV11-2 - TGTGCCAGCAGCTTAGAATCAGATACGCAGTATTTT CASSLESDTQYF
- TRBJ1-2 TRBV5-6 few TGTGCCAGCAGCTTGGGGGGCCTTCACGGCTACACCTTC CASSLGGLHGYTF
TRBD1 TRBJ1-5 TRBV27 few TGTGCCAGCAGTGACAGGGCCCTCTATCAGCCCCAGCATTTT CASSDRALYQPQHF
- TRBJ1-1 TRBV4-2 - TGTGCCAGCAGCGTCAACAGGGTTACGAACACTGAAGCTTTCTTT CASSVNRVTNTEAFF
- TRBJ2-6 TRBV29-1 - TGCAGCGCCGAACCCCAAGGGACCAACGTCCTGACTTTC CSAEPQGTNVLTF
- TRBJ1-1 TRBV7-2 - TGTGCCAGCAGCTTAGGCCAGAACACTGAAGCTTTCTTT CASSLGQNTEAFF
- TRBJ1-1 TRBV19 - TGTGCCAGTAGTATATTGGGACAGAACACTGAAGCTTTCTTT CASSILGQNTEAFF
TRBD1 TRBJ1-2 TRBV28 few TGTGCCAGCAGTTCCGGACAGGGGTCTAACTATGGCTACACCTTC CASSSGQGSNYGYTF
- TRBJ1-1 TRBV10-3 many TGTGCCATCTTGAGAGGGAAGGACACTGAAGCTTTCTTT CAILRGKDTEAFF
- TRBJ1-1 TRBV5-1 - TGCGCCAGCAGCTTGACAGGGAACACTGAAGCTTTCTTT CASSLTGNTEAFF
TRBD1 TRBJ1-2 TRBV29-1 few TGCAGCGTTGCCCCCCGGTGGGGACAGGAACATGGCTACACCTTC CSVAPRWGQEHGYTF
- TRBJ2-4 TRBV30 few TGTGCCTGGAGCCCCCAGGGACTAGCCAAAAACATTCAGTACTTC CAWSPQGLAKNIQYF
- TRBJ1-2 TRBV14 - TGTGCCAGCAGCCTCCTTATCCCGGTGCTTGGTAGTGGCTACACCTTC CASSLLIPVLGSGYTF
TRBD2 TRBJ2-4 TRBV5-6 few TGTGCCAGCAGCTTAACTAGCGGGGCCAAAAACATTCAGTACTTC CASSLTSGAKNIQYF
- TRBJ2-7 TRBV19 - TGTGCCAGTAGTCCCTGGGGACGGAGCTCCTACGAGCAGTACTTC CASSPWGRSSYEQYF
- TRBJ2-7 TRBV5-1 - TGCGCCAGCAGCCAGTCTACAGGGTCCGGCGAGCAGTACTTC CASSQSTGSGEQYF
TRBD1 TRBJ2-1 TRBV19 few TGTGCCACTAGCAGGGGGCCTGACTCCTACAATGAGCAGTTCTTC CATSRGPDSYNEQFF
TRBD1 TRBJ2-2 TRBV7-9 few TGTGCCAGCAGCTCCGGGACAGGGGGACCCGGGGAGCTGTTTTTT CASSSGTGGPGELFF
- TRBJ1-3 TRBV9 - TGTGCCAGCAGCGCTCGACTCCTATTAGGCGGAAACACCATATATTTT CASSARLLLGGNTIYF
TRBD1 TRBJ1-2 TRBV14 - TGTGCCAGCAGCCCACAGAGGCCGGGACAGGGATTCTATGGCTACACCTTC CASSPQRPGQGFYGYTF
- TRBJ2-1 TRBV5-1 few TGCGCCAGCAGCTTGGCCTTAACGGACGCCGGCAATGAGCAGTTCTTC CASSLALTDAGNEQFF
- TRBJ2-3 TRBV2 few TGTGCCAGCAGTGATCAGGGGCCGGGAAACACAGATACGCAGTATTTT CASSDQGPGNTDTQYF
TRBD2 TRBJ2-3 TRBV18 - TGTGCCAGCTCACCTCCCAGCGGGGGTGGACTAGATACGCAGTATTTT CASSPPSGGGLDTQYF
- TRBJ2-2 TRBV6-5 - TGTGCCAGCAGCCTCAACACCGGGGAGCTGTTTTTT CASSLNTGELFF
- TRBJ1-5 TRBV23-1 few TGCGCCAGCAGTCAATTGGTAATGGCCAAACCGCCCCAGCATTTT CASSQLVMAKPPQHF
- TRBJ2-1 TRBV5-4 - TGTGCCAGCAGCTTGGCCCAGGGAGCCTACAATGAGCAGTTCTTC CASSLAQGAYNEQFF
TRBD1 TRBJ1-5 TRBV6-5 - TGTGCCAGCAGTTCCTTGGGACAGGGCTTCAATCAGCCCCAGCATTTT CASSSLGQGFNQPQHF
- TRBJ2-7 TRBV20-1 - TGCAGTGCGGAGGGCTCCTACGAGCAGTACTTC CSAEGSYEQYF
- TRBJ2-2 TRBV7-3 few TGTGCCAGCAGCTCCAGGGAGGCCGGGGAGCTGTTTTTT CASSSREAGELFF
- TRBJ2-5 TRBV5-8 few TGTGCCAGCATCCAGGTGGAGACCCAGTACTTC CASIQVETQYF
- TRBJ2-2 TRBV28 - TGTGCCAGCAGTGCAATTGACAGGAGCACCGGGGAGCTGTTTTTT CASSAIDRSTGELFF
TRBD2 TRBJ2-3 TRBV6-6 few TGTGCCAGCAGTCCTAAGCGGGGGCGGGCAGATACGCAGTATTTT CASSPKRGRADTQYF
- TRBJ2-3 TRBV7-9 few TGTGCCAGCGGCCACGTTGACTACTTAGCCACAGATACGCAGTATTTT CASGHVDYLATDTQYF
- TRBJ2-7 TRBV6-1 - TGTGCCAGCCTTGACCCAGGGTACGAGCAGTACTTC CASLDPGYEQYF
TRBD2 TRBJ2-1 TRBV4-3 few TGCGCCAGCAGCCAGGAGACTAGCGGGGGGTTTCTCTCCTACAATGAGCAGTTCTTC CASSQETSGGFLSYNEQFF
- TRBJ1-1 TRBV19 few TGTGCCAGTAGTACCTTGTGGGGACGGGAGGGGAACACTGAAGCTTTCTTT CASSTLWGREGNTEAFF
- TRBJ1-4 TRBV7-9 few TGTGCCAGCATCCCAATCGGGGAGGGGCCTCCAGGCGAAAAACTGTTTTTT CASIPIGEGPPGEKLFF
- TRBJ2-6 TRBV5-6 - TGTGCCAGCAGTCTAGCTGGGGCCAACGTCCTGACTTTC CASSLAGANVLTF
TRBD1 TRBJ1-6 TRBV4-2 - TGTGCCAGCAGCCAAACCGGGACAGGGCCTTCACCCCTCCACTTT CASSQTGTGPSPLHF
TRBD2 TRBJ2-5 TRBV13 few TGTGCCAGCAGCCCCCGACTAGCGGGGGGGCCGGAGACCCAGTACTTC CASSPRLAGGPETQYF
TRBD2 TRBJ2-7 TRBV28 few TGTGCCAGCAGTCTCGGGGGGGTTACCTACGAGCAGTACTTC CASSLGGVTYEQYF